This TCR beta chain was recorded in a study of T cells in localized non-small cell lung cancer (dated by TCRdb to the early 2020s). Context from the whole study: T cell repertoires of about 230 early-stage NSCLC patients were analyzed, with tumors being compared against uninvolved tumor-adjacent lungs. The cohort was made up of approximately 250 treatment-naive NSCLC patients whose localized lung tumors had been resected. The mean age of the NSCLC patients was just over 65 years, with roughly 120 men and 107 women. What the work shows at the level of the full study, not this receptor alone: Uninvolved tumor-adjacent lung showed the highest T cell clonality, higher than tumor, which suggests more focused antigenic responses in the uninvolved tumor-adjacent lung. Multi-region tumor sequencing was not performed, so intratumor heterogeneity could not be excluded. Longer overall survival was associated with higher blood T cell density, whereas shorter survival was associated with higher adjacent-lung clonality. Because the study design was exploratory, TCR variables were selected using unadjusted p-values without false-discovery rate correction. A median of about 61 of the top 100 tumor clones turned up in the paired uninvolved adjacent lung, and 25 to 30 of those clones also ranked among the top 100 of that same adjacent lung.

At diagnosis, tumor, uninvolved tumor-adjacent lung and peripheral blood were collected and then preserved as a mix of FFPE and fresh-frozen material. Blood samples were analyzed as peripheral blood mononuclear cells for TCR repertoire profiling. In the case of this clone: Its antigen is unknown. Base qualities were left out, and no much larger clone turns up one base away.

TCR beta CDR3 regions were sequenced from DNA using the immunoSEQ Assay. The authors' pipeline ran thus. T cell density was computed as TCR beta template counts normalized to usable DNA estimated by amplifying housekeeping genes. Using the preseqR package, richness was estimated by extrapolating to 120,000 templates for tissue samples and 400,000 templates for PBMC samples. Clonality was defined by subtracting Pielou's evenness from one. Differential abundance testing on productive amino-acid clonotypes, with a minimum total count of 5 and an alpha of 0.1, was used to identify tissue-enriched TCRs. The Jaccard Index and the Morisita Overlap Index were used to measure repertoire overlap between compartments. GLIPH clustered TCR beta CDR3s with public tetramer-defined viral CDR3s; viral motifs required at least three viral sequences plus V-gene enrichment. In TCRdb, the immuneACCESS table is reduced to in-frame sequences with V and J assigned. These tables do not hold every clone; where another copy was compared, an unresolved V gene accounts for under half, and the others remain unexplained. V and J calls and clone size are those listed in that table; D and trimming were worked out from the DNA. This sample has about 41,000 clones in its table, and 88% of those were observed once. The leading ten clones occupy roughly 2.5% of the sample.

The source was peripheral blood, collected before any cancer treatment. This TCR was recovered from a female donor aged 60 or older with stage I squamous cell lung carcinoma.

The nucleotides are TGTGCCAGCTCACGGAGGGCTCCCGACACAGATACGCAGTATTTT. This sequence encodes CASSRRAPDTDTQYF. Recombination joined TRBV18 with TRBJ2-3; D gene: possibly TRBD2, on 6 matching bases. The CDR3 measures 15 amino acids from cysteine to phenylalanine. The only DNA kept is the CDR3, 45 bases in frame from the first base. CDR1 and CDR2 are drawn from the germline V gene: KGHSH, LQKENI. V and J lose 4 bases and 2 bases, and a span of 13 bases separates them.